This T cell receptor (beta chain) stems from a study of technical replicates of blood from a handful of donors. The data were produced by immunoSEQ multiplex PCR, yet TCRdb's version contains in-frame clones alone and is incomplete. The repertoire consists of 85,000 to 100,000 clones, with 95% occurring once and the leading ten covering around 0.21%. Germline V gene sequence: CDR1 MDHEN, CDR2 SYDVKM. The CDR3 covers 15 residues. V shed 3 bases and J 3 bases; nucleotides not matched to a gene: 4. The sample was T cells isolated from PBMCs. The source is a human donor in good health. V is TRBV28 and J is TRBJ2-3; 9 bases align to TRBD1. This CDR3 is CASSLGTGNTDTQYF. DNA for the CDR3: TGTGCCAGCAGTTTGGGGACAGGGAATACAGATACGCAGTATTTT.